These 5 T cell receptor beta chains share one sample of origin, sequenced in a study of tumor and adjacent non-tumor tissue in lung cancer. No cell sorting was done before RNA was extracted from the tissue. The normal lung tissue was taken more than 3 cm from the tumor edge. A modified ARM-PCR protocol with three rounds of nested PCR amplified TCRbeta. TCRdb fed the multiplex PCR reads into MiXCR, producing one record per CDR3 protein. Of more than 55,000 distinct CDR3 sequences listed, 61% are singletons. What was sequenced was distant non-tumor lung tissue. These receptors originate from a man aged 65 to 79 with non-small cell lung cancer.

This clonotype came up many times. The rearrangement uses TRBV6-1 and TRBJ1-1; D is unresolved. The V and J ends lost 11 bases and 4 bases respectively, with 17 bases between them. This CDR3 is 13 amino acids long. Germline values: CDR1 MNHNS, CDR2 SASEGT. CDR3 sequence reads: CAHGDGVGTEAFF. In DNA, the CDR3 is TGTGCCCACGGTGATGGGGTTGGCACTGAAGCTTTCTTT.

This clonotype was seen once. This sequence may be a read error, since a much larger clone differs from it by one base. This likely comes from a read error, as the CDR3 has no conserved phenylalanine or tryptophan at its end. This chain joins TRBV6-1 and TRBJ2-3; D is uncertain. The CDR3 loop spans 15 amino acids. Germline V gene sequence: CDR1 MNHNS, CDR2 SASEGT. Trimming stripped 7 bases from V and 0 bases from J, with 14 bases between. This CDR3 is CASTRSLTSTDTQYL. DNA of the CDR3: TGTGCCAGCACCAGGTCACTGACTAGCACAGATACGCAGTATTTG.

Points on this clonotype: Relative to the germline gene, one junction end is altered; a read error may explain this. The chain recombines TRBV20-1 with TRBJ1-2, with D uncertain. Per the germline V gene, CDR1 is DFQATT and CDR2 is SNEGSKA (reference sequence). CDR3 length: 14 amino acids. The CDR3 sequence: CSARIGWPVEGYAF. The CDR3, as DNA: TGCAGTGCTAGAATAGGTTGGCCAGTAGAAGGCTACGCCTTC.

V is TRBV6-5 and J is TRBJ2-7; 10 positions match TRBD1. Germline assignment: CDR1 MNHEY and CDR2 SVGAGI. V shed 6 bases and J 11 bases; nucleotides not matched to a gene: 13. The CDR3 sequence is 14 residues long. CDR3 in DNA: TGTGCCAGCAGAAGACAGGGGGCGGTTTATGAGGAGTACTTC. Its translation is CASRRQGAVYEEYF.

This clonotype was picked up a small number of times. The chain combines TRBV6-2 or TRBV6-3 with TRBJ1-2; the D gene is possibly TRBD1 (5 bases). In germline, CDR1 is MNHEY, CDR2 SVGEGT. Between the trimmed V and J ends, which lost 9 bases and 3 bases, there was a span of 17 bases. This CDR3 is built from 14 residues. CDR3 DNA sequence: TGTGCCAGTAGACCGACCCGGGGGTACTATGGCTACACCTTC. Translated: CASRPTRGYYGYTF.